This T cell receptor beta chain is drawn from a study of technical replicates of blood from a handful of donors. CDR1 and CDR2 (germline): MDHEN, SYDVKM. The CDR3 contains 12 residues. The V end lost 6 bases, the J end lost 0 bases, and 6 bases lay between the germline ends. TCRdb keeps only in-frame clones here, not all; method: immunoSEQ multiplex PCR. Here the sample spans about 90,000 clones, approximately 94% being singletons. The origin of this receptor is a human donor in good health. Sequencing was performed on T cells isolated from PBMCs. This chain joins TRBV28 and TRBJ2-7; perhaps TRBD2 as D (5 bases). CDR3: CASSRDSYEQYF. As DNA, the CDR3 is TGTGCCAGCAGCCGGGACTCCTACGAGCAGTACTTC.